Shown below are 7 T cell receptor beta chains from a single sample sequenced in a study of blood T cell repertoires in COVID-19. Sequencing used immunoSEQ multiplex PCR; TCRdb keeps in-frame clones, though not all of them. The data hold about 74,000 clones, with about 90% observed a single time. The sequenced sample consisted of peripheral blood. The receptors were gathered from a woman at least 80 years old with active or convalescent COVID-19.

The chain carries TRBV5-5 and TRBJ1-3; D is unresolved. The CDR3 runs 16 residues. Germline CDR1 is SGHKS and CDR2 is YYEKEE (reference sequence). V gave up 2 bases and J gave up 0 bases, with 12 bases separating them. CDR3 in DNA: TGTGCCAGCAGCTTCGGACTGGGGAGCTCTGGAAACACCATATATTTT. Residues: CASSFGLGSSGNTIYF.

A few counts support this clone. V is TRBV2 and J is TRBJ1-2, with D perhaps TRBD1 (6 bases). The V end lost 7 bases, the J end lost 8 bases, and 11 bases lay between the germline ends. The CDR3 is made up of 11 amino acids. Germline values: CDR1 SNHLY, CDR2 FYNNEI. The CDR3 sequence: CASITGRGYTF. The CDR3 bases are TGTGCCAGCATAACAGGGCGAGGCTACACCTTC.

The CDR3 sequence is CASSSVRDRKTPLHF. The DNA of the CDR3 is TGTGCCAGCAGCTCTGTCCGGGACAGGAAAACACCCCTCCACTTT. This chain joins TRBV7-9 and TRBJ1-6; 8 bases fit TRBD1. This CDR3 contains 15 residues. Looked up from germline, CDR1 is SEHNR and CDR2 is FQNEAQ (reference sequence). The J segment lost 11 bases and the V segment lost 4 bases, leaving 10 bases of the junction unmatched.

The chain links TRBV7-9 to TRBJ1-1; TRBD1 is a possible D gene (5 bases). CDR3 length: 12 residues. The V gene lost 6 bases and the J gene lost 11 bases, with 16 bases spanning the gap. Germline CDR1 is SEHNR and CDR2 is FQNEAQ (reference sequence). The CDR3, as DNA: TGTGCCAGCAGTCCTGATGTAGGGGCTGCTTTCTTT. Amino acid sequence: CASSPDVGAAFF.

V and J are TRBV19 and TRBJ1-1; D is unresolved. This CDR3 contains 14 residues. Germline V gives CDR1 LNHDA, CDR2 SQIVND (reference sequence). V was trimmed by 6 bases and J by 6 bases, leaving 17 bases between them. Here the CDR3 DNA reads TGTGCCAGTAGCTTAAATCTTTTTCCGGCTGAAGCTTTCTTT. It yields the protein CASSLNLFPAEAFF.

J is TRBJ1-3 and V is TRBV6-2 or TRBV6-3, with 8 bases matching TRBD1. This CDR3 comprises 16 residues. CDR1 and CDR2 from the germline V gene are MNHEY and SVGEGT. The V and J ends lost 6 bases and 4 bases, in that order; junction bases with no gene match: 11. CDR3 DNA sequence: TGTGCCAGCAGCCCGGGGACAGGCAGAGCGGGAAACACCATATATTTT. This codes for CASSPGTGRAGNTIYF.

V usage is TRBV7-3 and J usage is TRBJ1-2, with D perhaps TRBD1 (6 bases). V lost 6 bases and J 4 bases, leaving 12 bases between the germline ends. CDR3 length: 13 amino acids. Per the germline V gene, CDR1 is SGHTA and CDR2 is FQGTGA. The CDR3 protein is CASSQRGTYGYTF. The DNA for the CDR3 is TGTGCCAGCAGTCAAAGGGGGACCTATGGCTACACCTTC.